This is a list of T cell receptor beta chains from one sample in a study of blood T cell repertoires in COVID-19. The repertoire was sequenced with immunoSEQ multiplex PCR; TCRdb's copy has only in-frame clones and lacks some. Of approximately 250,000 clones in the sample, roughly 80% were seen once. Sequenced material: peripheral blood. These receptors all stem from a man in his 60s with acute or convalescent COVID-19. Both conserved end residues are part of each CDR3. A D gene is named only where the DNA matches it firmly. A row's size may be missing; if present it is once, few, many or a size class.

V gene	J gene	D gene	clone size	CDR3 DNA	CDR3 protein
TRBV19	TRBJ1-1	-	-	TGTGCCAGTAGTATGATTTACGGTGAAGCTTTCTTT	CASSMIYGEAFF
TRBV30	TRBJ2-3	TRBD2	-	TGTGCCTTTAGCGGGGGGCCAGATACGCAGTATTTT	CAFSGGPDTQYF
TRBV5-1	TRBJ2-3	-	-	TGCGCCAGCAGCTTCATGACAGATACGCAGTATTTT	CASSFMTDTQYF
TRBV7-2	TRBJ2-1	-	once	TGTGCCAGCAGCTCGGACAGCTACAATGAGCAGTTCTTC	CASSSDSYNEQFF
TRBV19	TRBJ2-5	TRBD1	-	TGTGCCAGTAGTAAAGGGACAGTCCAAGAGACCCAGTACTTC	CASSKGTVQETQYF
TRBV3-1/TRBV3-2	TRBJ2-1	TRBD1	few	TGTGCCAGCAGCCAATATGGACAGGACTATGAGCAGTTCTTC	CASSQYGQDYEQFF
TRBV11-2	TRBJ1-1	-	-	TGTGCCAGCAGCTTAGATCTGGGGGGGAACACTGAAGCTTTCTTT	CASSLDLGGNTEAFF
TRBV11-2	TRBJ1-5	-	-	TGTGCCAGCAGCTTAACGCAGGGGCCAAACCAGCCCCAGCATTTT	CASSLTQGPNQPQHF
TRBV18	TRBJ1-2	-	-	TGTGCCAGCTCACCGTTTAAGAAAGGGGACTATGGCTACACCTTC	CASSPFKKGDYGYTF
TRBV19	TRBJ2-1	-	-	TGTGCCAGTAGACCCTCCCGGGACATTACTTACAATGAGCAGTTCTTC	CASRPSRDITYNEQFF
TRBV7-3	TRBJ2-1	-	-	TGTGCCAGCAGCTTCGACGGGGGAGACTACAATGAGCAGTTCTTC	CASSFDGGDYNEQFF
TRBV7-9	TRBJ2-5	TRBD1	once	TGTGCCAGCAGCTTGGGGACAGAAGAGACCCAGTACTTC	CASSLGTEETQYF
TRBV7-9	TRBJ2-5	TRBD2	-	TGTGCCAGCAGTGGGACTAGCCATCAAGAGACCCAGTACTTC	CASSGTSHQETQYF
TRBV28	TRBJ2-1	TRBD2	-	TGTGCCAGCAGAGGGTCTAGCGGGAGTCGCTCCTACAATGAGCAGTTCTTC	CASRGSSGSRSYNEQFF
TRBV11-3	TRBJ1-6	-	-	TGTGCCAGCAGCTTAACCGGGATCAATTCACCCCTCCACTTT	CASSLTGINSPLHF
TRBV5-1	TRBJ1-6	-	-	TGCGCCAGCAGCTTGGGGGGACACCCCTTAAATTCACCCCTCCACTTT	CASSLGGHPLNSPLHF
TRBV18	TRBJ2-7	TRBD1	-	TGTGCCAGCTCAGCAGGGGGTGCCTACGAGCAGTACTTC	CASSAGGAYEQYF
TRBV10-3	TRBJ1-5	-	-	TGTGCCATCAGTGAGTCTGGCAGGGGCAATCAGCCCCAGCATTTT	CAISESGRGNQPQHF
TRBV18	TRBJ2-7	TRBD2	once	TGTGCCAGCTCACCGGGGACTAGCGGGAGGGGAGGCGAGCAGTACTTC	CASSPGTSGRGGEQYF
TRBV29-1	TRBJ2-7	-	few	TGCAGCGTTGACGGGGGGCATCCCTACGAGCAGTACTTC	CSVDGGHPYEQYF
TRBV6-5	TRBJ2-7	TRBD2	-	TGTGCCAGCAGTCCAGTGCGGGGGGCGGGCGAGCAGTACTTC	CASSPVRGAGEQYF
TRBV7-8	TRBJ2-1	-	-	TGTGCCAGCAGCTTAGCAGGCCTAGCGAGGAATGAGCAGTTCTTC	CASSLAGLARNEQFF
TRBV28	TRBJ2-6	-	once	TGTGCCAGCAGTGTAACAGGGCTCAGGTCTGGGGCCAACGTCCTGACTTTC	CASSVTGLRSGANVLTF
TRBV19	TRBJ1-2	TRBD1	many	TGTGCCAGTATTCGACCCGGGACAGAAAACATCTATGGCTACACCTTC	CASIRPGTENIYGYTF
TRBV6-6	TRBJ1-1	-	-	TGTGCCAGCAGTTCCCGACCGGGACAAGAAAACACTGAAGCTTTCTTT	CASSSRPGQENTEAFF